Reported below is one TCR beta chain. Its specificity is not known. Following a re-call of the 5' RACE reads, TCRdb has one entry per CDR3 protein and lacks DNA. Recorded for this sample: about 210,000 distinct CDR3 sequences. The CDR3 length is 18 residues. CDR1 is SGDLS and CDR2 is YYNGEE in the germline V gene. These data come from a study of monozygotic twins with inflammatory bowel disease. Study-wide results and caveats: The data offered no way to tell different T cell subtypes apart.

This sequence originates from a human donor with ulcerative colitis or Crohn's disease, or a healthy co-twin of an affected twin (not recorded which). The sequenced sample was blood. The V call is TRBV9, the J call TRBJ2-3; TCRdb's assignment of TRBD2 cannot be checked, as there is no DNA. The CDR3 is CASSVTPGALAATDTQYF.